The TCR beta chain under discussion was sequenced for a study of OX40 agonist ivuxolimab in advanced cancers. Regarding the research as a whole: The costimulatory receptor OX40 (CD134) was targeted by ivuxolimab, a fully human IgG2 agonistic monoclonal antibody. Intravenous ivuxolimab was administered to patients every 2 weeks at six dose levels: 0.01, 0.1, 0.3, 1.5, 3 and 10 mg/kg. Of the roughly 52 patients in dose escalation, about 20 had hepatocellular carcinoma, some 15 had melanoma, 9 had renal cell carcinoma and 9 had head and neck cancer. The dose-escalation cohort was 80% to 90% male with a mean age of roughly 62 years, ranging from about 23 to 85. Patients were allowed to have had prior anti-PD-1, anti-PD-L1 or anti-CTLA-4 therapy, and around 37% of the dose-escalation patients had previously received checkpoint inhibitors. Partial responses occurred in three dose-escalation patients, of whom one had hepatocellular carcinoma and two had cutaneous melanoma. Peripheral TCRbeta sequencing aimed to test whether ivuxolimab altered TCR sequence diversity and caused clonal T-cell expansion. The paper describes the monotherapy dose-escalation part (N of about 55 patients) of the phase I trial of ivuxolimab.

In its sample, this clone was seen a few times. Its antigen remains unidentified. Nothing much larger sits one base from this clone, and base qualities are not available. Genomic DNA was isolated from the sorted cells so that the TCRbeta CDR3 region could be sequenced. The immunoSEQ Assay was used to sequence the TCRbeta CDR3 regions. TCRdb retrieved this table from immuneACCESS and kept in-frame rearrangements only. Not all clones are present; in checked studies, unresolved V genes account for under half, and no reason is known for the remainder. In all, the sample holds roughly 23,000 clones, and around three quarters of those were seen once. 15% to 20% of the sample rests with the top ten. The paper's findings and limits, for the study overall: Low levels of normalized T-cell clonal expansion were also shown by some nonresponding patients. After ivuxolimab, CD8+ T cells had more expanded clones than CD4+ T cells on average. Partial responders in the 0.1-3.0 mg/kg groups had among the lowest normalized peripheral clonal expansion, especially among CD8+ T cells. Antigen specificity was not determined for the clonally expanded peripheral T cells. At doses of 0.1 to 3.0 mg/kg, clonal expansion of both CD4+ and CD8+ blood T cells was observed from baseline to week 6.

The trial excluded patients who had a history of autoimmune disease or were on systemic immunosuppression. Peripheral blood for TCR sequencing was collected from all dose cohorts at baseline, on cycle 4 day 1, and on cycle 7 day 1. Samples came from an open-label, multicenter, first-in-human phase I dose-escalation trial of ivuxolimab. The trial enrolled adults with locally advanced or metastatic head and neck squamous cell, hepatocellular, melanoma or renal cell carcinoma. Before TCR sequencing, CD4+ T cells and CD8+ T cells from peripheral blood were sorted into separate populations. As encoded in the germline V gene, CDR1 is SGHTA while CDR2 is FQGTGA. Trimming leaves V shorter by 5 bases and J shorter by 4 bases, with the junction holding 7 bases beyond the gene matches. The CDR3 runs 17 residues from the cysteine to the phenylalanine. The retained sequence is limited to the CDR3, 51 bases, with the frame set at the first base.

The clonotype was recovered from an adult with an advanced solid tumor such as melanoma, head and neck, liver or kidney cancer. The chain was built from TRBV7-3 and TRBJ2-1; TRBD2 aligns with 14 central bases. Sample: CD4+ or CD8+ T cells sorted from blood, taken in a trial of the OX40 agonist ivuxolimab. The DNA sequence follows: TGTGCCAGCAGCGCCCCGACTAGCGGGGGGGCGTACAATGAGCAGTTCTTC. It translates as CASSAPTSGGAYNEQFF.